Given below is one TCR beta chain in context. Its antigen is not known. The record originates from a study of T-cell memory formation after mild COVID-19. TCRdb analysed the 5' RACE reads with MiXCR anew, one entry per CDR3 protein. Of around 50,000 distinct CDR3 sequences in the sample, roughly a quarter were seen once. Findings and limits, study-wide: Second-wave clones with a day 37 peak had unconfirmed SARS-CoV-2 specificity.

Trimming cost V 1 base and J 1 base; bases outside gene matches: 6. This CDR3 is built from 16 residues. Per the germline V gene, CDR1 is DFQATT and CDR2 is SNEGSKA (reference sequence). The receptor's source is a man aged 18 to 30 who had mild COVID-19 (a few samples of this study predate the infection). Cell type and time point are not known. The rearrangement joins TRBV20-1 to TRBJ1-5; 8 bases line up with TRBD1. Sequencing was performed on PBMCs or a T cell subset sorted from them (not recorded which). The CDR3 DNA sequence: TGCAGTGCTAGAGTCAGGGGGCGCGGCAGCAATCAGCCCCAGCATTTT. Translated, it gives CSARVRGRGSNQPQHF.